This T cell receptor beta chain originates from a study of cytomegalovirus exposure and HLA in healthy donors. This CDR3 is 13 amino acids long. CDR1 and CDR2 from the germline V gene are SGHRS and YFSETQ. Trimming shortened V by 0 bases and J by 7 bases, and 7 bases separated the two germline ends. 60 Vbeta and 13 Jbeta primers were used in PCR. The protocol was immunoSEQ multiplex PCR, while the TCRdb copy is restricted to in-frame clones and leaves out a portion. This table has around 100,000 clones, around 80% appearing once. In this sample, this clone turned up a few times. The V and J genes are TRBV5-1 and TRBJ2-2; no firm D call. Sequencing was carried out using PBMCs. The sequence was collected from a male donor in good health and CMV-seropositive. CDR3 residues: CASSLDFHGELFF. As DNA, the CDR3 is TGCGCCAGCAGCTTGGACTTTCACGGGGAGCTGTTTTTT.